The sequence of this T cell receptor (beta chain) was determined in a study of blood T cells in healthy people across ages. Overall study results and limits: It was not known whether donors were CMV positive (a possible confounder of expanded clonotype changes).

About this clonotype: Its specificity is unknown.

No fewer than 7 million PBMCs went into each sample. Germline assignment: CDR1 SGHTS and CDR2 YDEGEE. The length of the CDR3 is 17 residues. The V end lost 0 bases, the J end lost 1 base, and 15 bases lay between the germline ends. Then a second PCR, running roughly 7 to 12 cycles, was carried out with a sample-barcoded 5' primer and a J-beta primer mix. Each CDR3 protein gets one entry after TCRdb re-called the 5' RACE reads with MiXCR. The sample holds around 1,000,000 distinct CDR3 sequences, under 30% seen once. These same records also appear under a second study, on T cells of mothers and their children. From that paper: The cDNA synthesis received all extracted RNA, at around 1.5 ug per 15 ul. Detection yielded no persistent microchimeric T cell clones.

This TCR was recovered from a girl aged 2-10 years in good health. The chain is built from TRBV5-8 and TRBJ2-3, with a tentative D call TRBD2 (5 bases). The sequenced sample was blood. CDR3 sequence (DNA): TGTGCCAGCAGCTTGGCCAGCGGAGGTCTAGGCACAGATACGCAGTATTTT. Translated, it gives CASSLASGGLGTDTQYF.